These 24 T cell receptor beta chains came from one sample sequenced in a study of radiation and T cells in renal cell carcinoma. Time point specified: blood 4 weeks post-SBRT, at nephrectomy. Sample treatment: 15 Gy SBRT to primary tumor, nephrectomy 4 weeks later. Libraries were prepared by immunoSEQ multiplex PCR; TCRdb keeps only in-frame clonotypes and omits some of them. The sample holds 150,000 to 200,000 clones, roughly 90% seen once. The starting material was blood, obtained from a patient whose treatment included radiotherapy and nephrectomy. Source of these receptors: a woman aged 45-65 years with renal cell carcinoma.

V usage is TRBV6-1 and J usage is TRBJ1-1; D remains unclear. Germline V gene sequence: CDR1 MNHNS, CDR2 SASEGT. Trimming removed 2 bases at V and 5 bases at J, with 12 bases between. The CDR3 is made up of 14 amino acids. CDR3 DNA: TGTGCCAGCAGTGAAACGCCCGTGGGTACTGAAGCTTTCTTT. Amino acid sequence: CASSETPVGTEAFF.

This sequence joins TRBV5-4 and TRBJ1-3, with D maybe TRBD1 (6 bases). CDR3 length equals 14 residues. In germline, CDR1 is SGHNT, CDR2 YYREEE (reference sequence). V was pared by 3 bases and J by 1 base, with 8 bases between. In DNA, the CDR3 is TGTGCCAGCAGCTCCACAGGGTCTGGAAACACCATATATTTT. Translated: CASSSTGSGNTIYF. The complete variable domain, with remaining parts taken from reference TRBV5-4 and TRBJ1-3, reads ETGVTQSPTHLIKTRGQQVTLRCSSQSGHNTVSWYQQALGQGPQFIFQYYREEENGRGNFPPRFSGLQFPNYSSELNVNALELDDSALYLCASSSTGSGNTIYFGEGSWLTVV.

The gene calls are TRBV5-1 and TRBJ2-1; D uncertain. Between the trimmed V and J ends, which lost 4 bases and 7 bases, there was a span of 18 bases. This CDR3 comprises 15 residues. CDR1 and CDR2 (germline): SGHRS, YFSETQ. The CDR3 protein is CASSPEINSENEQFF. The CDR3 nucleotides are TGCGCCAGCAGCCCAGAGATCAACTCGGAAAATGAGCAGTTCTTC.

This clone was picked up a small number of times. V gene TRBV2 combines with J gene TRBJ2-2; no definite D call. Between the trimmed V and J ends, which lost 5 bases and 13 bases, there was a span of 14 bases. Germline assignment: CDR1 SNHLY and CDR2 FYNNEI. CDR3 length: 12 amino acids. The CDR3, as DNA: TGTGCCAGCAGTTCTTTGACCTGGGGGCTGTTTTTT. It translates to CASSSLTWGLFF.

The rearrangement uses TRBV21-1 and TRBJ1-2. TRBV21-1 is noted as a pseudogene. The CDR3 covers 14 residues. The CDR3 DNA is TGTGCCAGCACCAAGGGTACGATTTCGGTTGGCTACACCTTC. This encodes CASTKGTISVGYTF.

The rearrangement links TRBV15 to TRBJ2-2; D perhaps matches TRBD1 (6 bases). From germline, CDR1 is LNHNV and CDR2 YYDKDF (reference sequence). The CDR3 runs to 15 residues. Trimming stripped 4 bases from V and 1 base from J, with 10 bases between. Here the CDR3 reads CATSMTGLNTGELFF. Here the CDR3 DNA reads TGTGCCACCAGCATGACAGGACTGAACACCGGGGAGCTGTTTTTT.

J is TRBJ1-1 and V is TRBV18; 8 bases match TRBD1. V gave up 10 bases and J gave up 12 bases; unmatched junction bases: 16. CDR1 KGHSH and CDR2 LQKENI come from the germline V gene. The CDR3 spans 13 residues. CDR3 amino acids: CATKADTGGVTFF. DNA for the CDR3: TGTGCCACCAAAGCTGACACAGGGGGTGTAACTTTCTTT.

This chain uses TRBV19 with TRBJ2-5, with a possible D match to TRBD1 (8 bases). CDR1 and CDR2 (germline): LNHDA, SQIVND (reference sequence). This CDR3 is built from 16 residues. V lost 6 bases and J 5 bases, leaving 22 bases between the germline ends. The CDR3 nucleotides read TGTGCCAGTAGCGGGGAAGACAGGGGAGCGGGGGAGACCCAGTACTTC. Its translation: CASSGEDRGAGETQYF.

This sequence joins TRBV7-2 and TRBJ2-5; 8 bases agree with TRBD1. The CDR3 has 13 residues. In germline, CDR1 is SGHTA, CDR2 FQGNSA. The V gene end was trimmed by 4 bases and the J gene end by 5 bases; junction bases not matched to a gene: 3. CDR3 bases: TGTGCCAGCAGCTCCAGGGGGCGGGAGACCCAGTACTTC. This encodes CASSSRGRETQYF. Using reference TRBV7-2 and TRBJ2-5 for the parts outside the CDR3, the full variable domain is GAGVSQSPSNKVTEKGKDVELRCDPISGHTALYWYRQSLGQGLEFLIYFQGNSAPDKSGLPSDRFSAERTGGSVSTLTIQRTQQEDSAVYLCASSSRGRETQYFGPGTRLLVL.

CDR3 sequence (DNA): TGTGCCACCAGCGGGGACAGGGGATATGGAAACACCATATATTTT. Residues: CATSGDRGYGNTIYF. The rearrangement uses TRBV15 and TRBJ1-3; 10 positions match TRBD1. The CDR3 has 15 residues. V was pared by 5 bases and J by 3 bases, with 4 bases of the junction left unmatched. Germline values: CDR1 LNHNV, CDR2 YYDKDF (reference sequence). Using reference TRBV15 and TRBJ1-3 for the parts outside the CDR3, the full variable domain is DAMVIQNPRYQVTQFGKPVTLSCSQTLNHNVMYWYQQKSSQAPKLLFHYYDKDFNNEADTPDNFQSRRPNTSFCFLDIRSPGLGDTAMYLCATSGDRGYGNTIYFGEGSWLTVV.

As for this clone: This same CDR3 is encoded by further DNA sequences in the sample. The V call is TRBV5-4, the J call TRBJ2-5; TRBD1 matches at 8 bases. J lost 5 bases, V lost 4 bases, and 4 bases had no gene match. The germline gives CDR1 SGHNT, CDR2 YYREEE (reference sequence). The CDR3 sequence is 13 residues long. CDR3 in amino acids: CASSLDRVETQYF. In DNA form, the CDR3 reads TGTGCCAGCAGCCTGGACAGGGTGGAGACCCAGTACTTC. The full variable domain, with the rest looked up from reference TRBV5-4 and TRBJ2-5, is ETGVTQSPTHLIKTRGQQVTLRCSSQSGHNTVSWYQQALGQGPQFIFQYYREEENGRGNFPPRFSGLQFPNYSSELNVNALELDDSALYLCASSLDRVETQYFGPGTRLLVL.

The V and J genes are TRBV7-6 and TRBJ1-1; D is unresolved. Trimming cost V 3 bases and J 0 bases, with 14 bases left between them. Germline CDR1 SGHVS, CDR2 FNYEAQ. The CDR3 sequence is 16 residues long. The CDR3 reads CASSFGLPSMNTEAFF. CDR3 DNA sequence: TGTGCCAGCAGCTTCGGACTACCCTCCATGAACACTGAAGCTTTCTTT.

The chain uses TRBV13 and TRBJ1-3; 7 bases are shared with TRBD1. Germline V gives CDR1 PRHDT, CDR2 FYEKMQ (reference sequence). The CDR3 runs 17 residues. V was pared by 2 bases and J by 0 bases, with 7 bases of the junction left unmatched. The CDR3 loop is CASSLTFRDSSGNTIYF. The CDR3 DNA is TGTGCCAGCAGCTTAACATTCCGGGACAGCTCTGGAAACACCATATATTTT.

The genes are TRBV2 and TRBJ1-2; D is possibly TRBD1 (6 bases). The germline V gene encodes CDR1 SNHLY and CDR2 FYNNEI. The CDR3 is made up of 13 amino acids. Trimming took off 0 bases at V and 8 bases at J, with 10 bases between the two ends. The CDR3 here is CASSEAGGRGYTF. CDR3 sequence (DNA): TGTGCCAGCAGTGAAGCAGGGGGTCGGGGCTACACCTTC.

V usage is TRBV5-4 and J usage is TRBJ1-1, with D perhaps matching TRBD1 (6 bases). Germline values: CDR1 SGHNT, CDR2 YYREEE (reference sequence). CDR3 size: 13 residues. V was trimmed by 2 bases and J by 7 bases, leaving 12 bases between them. The CDR3 loop reads CASSLGGTGEAFF. Here the CDR3 DNA reads TGTGCCAGCAGCTTAGGGGGAACGGGTGAAGCTTTCTTT. Combining the CDR3 with reference TRBV5-4 and TRBJ1-1 gives the whole variable domain ETGVTQSPTHLIKTRGQQVTLRCSSQSGHNTVSWYQQALGQGPQFIFQYYREEENGRGNFPPRFSGLQFPNYSSELNVNALELDDSALYLCASSLGGTGEAFFGQGTRLTVV.

The genes are TRBV6-6 and TRBJ1-5; TRBD1 agrees at 8 bases. V dropped 7 bases and J dropped 1; count of bases not matched to a gene: 6. Germline values: CDR1 MNHNY, CDR2 SVGAGI (reference sequence). The CDR3 covers 15 residues. The chain's CDR3 is CASTLTGESNQPQHF. Here the CDR3 DNA reads TGTGCCAGCACTCTGACAGGGGAAAGCAATCAGCCCCAGCATTTT.

The genes are TRBV7-2 and TRBJ2-3, with D maybe TRBD1 (8 bases). V was pared by 5 bases and J by 3 bases, with 18 bases between. The CDR3 is 16 residues long. Looked up from germline, CDR1 is SGHTA and CDR2 is FQGNSA. This CDR3 is CASSPRQGRDTDTQYF. CDR3 in DNA: TGTGCCAGCAGCCCCCGACAGGGGAGGGATACAGATACGCAGTATTTT. Full variable domain (rest looked up from reference TRBV7-2 and TRBJ2-3): GAGVSQSPSNKVTEKGKDVELRCDPISGHTALYWYRQSLGQGLEFLIYFQGNSAPDKSGLPSDRFSAERTGGSVSTLTIQRTQQEDSAVYLCASSPRQGRDTDTQYFGPGTRLTVL.

Comments on this clone: The identical CDR3 is also encoded by other nucleotide sequences in the sample. As DNA, the CDR3 is TGTGCCAGCAGTTACGGGGGCTATGGCTACACCTTC. Amino acids: CASSYGGYGYTF. The chain joins TRBV6-5 to TRBJ1-2; weak D call: TRBD1 (5 bases). Trimming pared 2 bases from V and 4 bases from J, leaving 5 bases between. The V gene's germline CDR1 is MNHEY and CDR2 SVGAGI. The CDR3 contains 12 residues.

This chain connects TRBV5-6 to TRBJ2-1, with 10 bases identical to TRBD1. Trimming removed 1 base from V and 6 bases from J; junction bases left unmatched: 7. The CDR3 sequence is 16 residues long. The V gene's germline CDR1 is SGHDT and CDR2 YYEEEE. The CDR3 DNA sequence: TGTGCCAGCAGCTTGTTGGGACAGGGGTTGGTCAATGAGCAGTTCTTC. Translation: CASSLLGQGLVNEQFF.

This chain joins TRBV6-6 and TRBJ1-3, with D unresolved. Germline lookup yields CDR1 MNHNY and CDR2 SVGAGI (reference sequence). The ends were cut back, 3 bases at V and 4 bases at J, with 4 bases in the middle. The length of the CDR3 is 12 residues. CDR3 DNA: TGTGCCAGCAGTTATTCGGGAAACACCATATATTTT. This gives the protein CASSYSGNTIYF.

The chain combines TRBV11-3 with TRBJ2-1; 7 positions match TRBD1. V lost 5 bases and J lost 0; bases outside the gene matches: 4. CDR1 is SGHNT, CDR2 YENEEA, per germline. The CDR3 length is 15 residues. The CDR3 DNA sequence: TGTGCCAGCAGCCTCACAGGGGCCTCCTACAATGAGCAGTTCTTC. Protein product: CASSLTGASYNEQFF.

V is TRBV5-1 and J is TRBJ1-2; D possibly corresponds to TRBD1 (5 bases). This CDR3 comprises 15 residues. Deletions cut 4 bases from V and 6 bases from J, with 19 bases between. Germline V lookup: CDR1 SGHRS, CDR2 YFSETQ. The CDR3 sequence: CASSPGTSLGNGYTF. CDR3 nucleotide sequence: TGCGCCAGCAGCCCCGGGACTTCTCTCGGGAATGGCTACACCTTC.

This clone was detected once. The rearrangement links TRBV10-3 to TRBJ1-1, with D maybe TRBD1 (6 bases). Germline V CDR1 and CDR2: ENHRY, SYGVKD. The CDR3 spans 13 residues. Trimming left V 2 bases short and J 11 bases short, with 15 bases between. The CDR3, as DNA: TGTGCCATCAGTGAGCGAGTTTCGGACAGTGCTTTCTTT. Translating it yields CAISERVSDSAFF.

This clone was picked up one time. The chain has TRBV11-2 and TRBJ2-3; the D is unclear. CDR1 is SGHAT, CDR2 FQNNGV, per germline. The CDR3 totals 14 residues. With 1 base removed from V and 3 bases from J, the gap between germline ends came to 8 bases. In DNA, the CDR3 is TGTGCCAGCAGCTTAGTTTTATCGACAGATACGCAGTATTTT. It specifies CASSLVLSTDTQYF.